The T cell receptor (beta chain) under discussion was sequenced for a study of monozygotic twins with cystic fibrosis. Repertoires were generated with immunoSEQ multiplex PCR, while TCRdb's copy carries only in-frame clones and drops some. The sample records some 32,000 clones, 90% to 98% being singletons. The study, taken as a whole, reports: Shared CDR3 numbers were not associated with age, concordance or severity. Co-twins had the most similar V usage for 13 of 16 pairs, J for 8. The repertoire was suggested to be naive-dominated, clonality median approximately 0.0093.

The V end lost 4 bases, the J end lost 8 bases, and 20 bases lay between the germline ends. The germline V gene encodes CDR1 SGHAT and CDR2 FQNNGV. This CDR3 has 15 residues. Note on this clone: The antigen is undetermined.

The sequenced material came from blood. The rearrangement joins TRBV11-2 to TRBJ1-2; perhaps TRBD1 as D (6 bases). This TCR was recovered from a girl aged 2-10 years with cystic fibrosis. CDR3 nucleotide sequence: TGTGCCAGCAGCTCCCCGCGCTTGGGGGCGCGCGGCTACACCTTC. As protein: CASSSPRLGARGYTF.